Below, 19 T cell receptor beta chains from the same sample are listed, as sequenced in a study of blood T cells in healthy people across ages. For the second PCR, which ran for 7 to 11 cycles, a sample-barcoded 5' primer and a J-beta primer mix were used. MiXCR, run by TCRdb on the 5' RACE reads, gives a single entry per CDR3 protein. This table has some 1.5 million distinct CDR3 sequences, roughly two fifths appearing once. The sample taken for sequencing was blood. The origin of the receptors is a woman under 30 in good health.

This clonotype was seen only once. This may be a read error, as it is one base from a much larger clone. The V and J genes are TRBV7-2 and TRBJ1-2; D gene ambiguous. The V gene's germline CDR1 is SGHTA and CDR2 FQGNSA. The CDR3 consists of 13 residues. In DNA form, the CDR3 reads TGTGCCAGCAGCTTTGGGGTTAACTATAGCTACACCTTC. Translation gives CASSFGVNYSYTF.

Only a few counts were recorded for this clonotype. The V and J genes are TRBV6-1 and TRBJ2-5; D remains ambiguous. The length of the CDR3 is 9 residues. Germline V gene sequence: CDR1 MNHNS, CDR2 SASEGT. Trimming took 6 bases from V and 11 from J, leaving 7 bases between them. The DNA of the CDR3 is TGTGCCAGCAGCCAAACACAGTACTTC. This sequence encodes CASSQTQYF.

This clonotype was observed once. The chain links TRBV4-3 to TRBJ2-7; 9 nucleotides align to TRBD1. The germline V gene encodes CDR1 LGHNA and CDR2 YSLEER. The V and J ends lost 1 base and 2 bases, in that order; junction bases with no gene match: 6. This CDR3 is built from 16 residues. CDR3 bases: TGCGCCAGCAGCCAAGGAATTGGACAGGGGCCCTACGAGCAGTACTTC. As protein: CASSQGIGQGPYEQYF.

The chain recombines TRBV4-3 with TRBJ1-2; 8 bases are shared with TRBD1. The trim removed 0 bases at V and 4 bases at J, leaving 7 bases unmatched. The germline V gene has CDR1 LGHNA and CDR2 YSLEER. CDR3 length: 16 amino acids. The CDR3 nucleotides read TGCGCCAGCAGCCAAGAGTCGACAGGGGCCCCCTATGGCTACACCTTC. Its translation: CASSQESTGAPYGYTF.

J is TRBJ2-7 and V is TRBV14; D uncertain. The J call may be faulty, since TRBJ2-5 better matches the DNA end. The CDR3 runs to 14 residues. Germline loops: CDR1 SGHDN, CDR2 FVKESK. CDR3 sequence reads: CASSQDLIKETQYF. The CDR3 coding sequence is TGTGCCAGCAGCCAAGATCTTATCAAAGAGACCCAGTACTTC.

The rearrangement links TRBV6-5 to TRBJ1-2, with D perhaps TRBD1 (6 bases). The CDR3 spans 14 residues. Deletions cut 4 bases from V and 5 bases from J, with 14 bases between. Germline V gene data show CDR1 as MNHEY and CDR2 as SVGAGI. The DNA for the CDR3 is TGTGCCAGCAGTTGCACCAGGGGCTCATATGGCTACACCTTC. This encodes CASSCTRGSYGYTF.

At least ten counts were recorded for this clonotype. The V gene is TRBV29-1, the J gene TRBJ1-2; TRBD1 is a possible D gene (6 bases). The CDR3 loop spans 15 amino acids. CDR1 and CDR2 from the germline V gene are SQVTM and ANQGSEA. Trimming took 6 bases from V and 6 from J, leaving 23 bases between them. CDR3 residues: CSVLDRRRGINGYTF. The CDR3 coding sequence is TGCAGCGTCCTGGACAGACGAAGGGGTATTAATGGCTACACCTTC.

This clonotype has a handful of counts. The gene calls are TRBV12-3 or TRBV12-4 and TRBJ1-1; no firm D call. V was pared by 3 bases and J by 2 bases, with 13 bases between. CDR3 length equals 15 residues. The CDR3: CASSFPNRGNTEAFF. In DNA, the CDR3 is TGTGCCAGCAGTTTCCCTAACCGAGGCAACACTGAAGCTTTCTTT.

The chain combines TRBV29-1 with TRBJ1-1; no firm D call. The V end lost 2 bases, the J end lost 4 bases, and 2 bases lay between the germline ends. CDR3 size: 10 residues. Germline loops: CDR1 SQVTM, CDR2 ANQGSEA. CDR3 nucleotide sequence: TGCAGCGTTGAATCCACTGAAGCTTTCTTT. Its translation: CSVESTEAFF.

This chain joins TRBV3-1 and TRBJ2-2; possibly TRBD2 for D (6 bases). Trimming shortened V by 5 bases and J by 4 bases, and 20 bases separated the two germline ends. Germline assignment: CDR1 LGHDT and CDR2 YNNKEL (reference sequence). CDR3 size: 17 residues. In nucleotides, the CDR3 is TGTGCCAGCAGCTTGTCAGTCAGGGACTGGACCACCGGGGAGCTGTTTTTT. Encoded protein: CASSLSVRDWTTGELFF. Full variable domain (remainder filled in from reference TRBV3-1 and TRBJ2-2): DTAVSQTPKYLVTQMGNDKSIKCEQNLGHDTMYWYKQDSKKFLKIMFSYNNKELIINETVPNRFSPKSPDKAHLNLHINSLELGDSAVYFCASSLSVRDWTTGELFFGEGSRLTVL.

The genes are TRBV21-1 and TRBJ2-5; TRBD1, as called in the table, went unchecked against the DNA. TRBV21-1 is recorded as a pseudogene. The CDR3 contains 14 residues. CDR3 coding DNA: TGTGCCAGCAGCAAAGTTGGGGGTCAAGAGACCCAGTACTTC. Translating gives CASSKVGGQETQYF.

This clonotype was counted a few times. The genes are TRBV21-1 and TRBJ1-2; the table's D gene call, TRBD1, was not cross checked with the DNA. TRBV21-1 is marked as a pseudogene. The CDR3 is 17 residues long. The CDR3 DNA reads TGTGCCAGCCATATTCGGGACAGGGTTTCTTCTAACTATGGCTACACCTTC. Its translation: CASHIRDRVSSNYGYTF.

This clonotype has a handful of counts. Here the CDR3 DNA reads TGCGCCAGCAGCCAGCGAGCCGGAAACACCATATATTTT. It encodes CASSQRAGNTIYF. The chain carries TRBV4-3 and TRBJ1-3; D is unresolved. The V end was cut by 3 bases, the J end by 4 bases, with 7 bases between. CDR1 and CDR2 (germline): LGHNA, YSLEER. The CDR3 loop spans 13 amino acids.

This clonotype has only a few counts. This rearrangement joins TRBV20-1 to TRBJ2-7; TRBD2 agrees at 9 bases. The CDR3 spans 14 residues. Germline V gives CDR1 DFQATT, CDR2 SNEGSKA (reference sequence). V shed 3 bases, J shed 4 bases, and the junction held 7 bases outside the gene matches. CDR3 region: CSASVRLAEYEQYF. The CDR3 DNA reads TGCAGTGCTAGCGTTCGACTAGCGGAGTACGAGCAGTACTTC.

In this sample, this clonotype turned up many times. This sequence joins TRBV6-6 and TRBJ2-7, with D possibly being TRBD2 (6 bases). The CDR3 length is 15 residues. Germline values: CDR1 MNHNY, CDR2 SVGAGI (reference sequence). V lost 0 bases, J lost 0 bases, and 9 bases lay in between. In DNA form, the CDR3 reads TGTGCCAGCAGTTACTCGGGGAGGCACTCCTACGAGCAGTACTTC. Translated, it gives CASSYSGRHSYEQYF.

The V and J genes are TRBV4-3 and TRBJ2-3, with a weak D call TRBD2 (6 bases). The CDR3 is made up of 16 amino acids. V was pared by 1 base and J by 6 bases, with 17 bases between. The V gene's germline CDR1 is LGHNA and CDR2 YSLEER. Here the CDR3 reads CASSQVMGTGGDTQYF. DNA of the CDR3: TGCGCCAGCAGCCAAGTCATGGGGACCGGAGGGGATACGCAGTATTTT.

The CDR3 loop reads CASSHVLRGGRSYNEQFF. For the CDR3, the DNA is TGTGCCAGCAGCCATGTCTTGAGGGGAGGGAGGTCCTACAATGAGCAGTTCTTC. The chain combines TRBV4-2 with TRBJ2-1, with 7 bases identical to TRBD2. The V gene end was trimmed by 3 bases and the J gene end by 1 base; junction bases not matched to a gene: 12. Germline V gives CDR1 LGHNA, CDR2 YNFKEQ. This CDR3 comprises 18 residues.

The table lists this clonotype with a few counts. The gene calls are TRBV2 and TRBJ2-3; no clear D. V was shortened by 8 bases and J by 1 base, with 4 bases between the two germline ends. Germline assignment: CDR1 SNHLY and CDR2 FYNNEI. The length of the CDR3 is 11 residues. In nucleotides, the CDR3 is TGTGCCAGCTATGGCACAGATACGCAGTATTTT. Translation gives CASYGTDTQYF.

This clonotype has only a few counts. CDR3 region: CASTPWGLSGNTIYF. The CDR3 DNA follows: TGTGCCAGCACCCCGTGGGGCCTCTCTGGAAACACCATATATTTT. This sequence joins TRBV25-1 and TRBJ1-3; possibly TRBD1 for D (5 bases). V was pared by 7 bases and J by 0 bases, with 13 bases between. The germline CDR1 and CDR2 sequences are MGHDK and SYGVNS. CDR3 length equals 15 residues.